Each of the 3 T cell receptor beta chains below was sequenced from the same sample in a study of T cell responses to AZD1222 COVID-19 vaccine. Sequencing used immunoSEQ multiplex PCR; TCRdb keeps in-frame clones, though not all of them. The repertoire holds 65,000 to 100,000 clones, with approximately 90% as singletons. The source was peripheral blood, collected 28 days after the second AZD1222 dose. These TCRs come from an adult who received the AZD1222 COVID-19 vaccine.

J is TRBJ1-1 and V is TRBV6-5; D possibly corresponds to TRBD1 (6 bases). The CDR3 consists of 16 residues. Germline CDR1 is MNHEY and CDR2 is SVGAGI. Between the trimmed V and J ends, which lost 4 bases and 5 bases, there was a span of 20 bases. CDR3 amino acids: CASSFGTPPTWTEAFF. DNA for the CDR3: TGTGCCAGCAGTTTCGGGACACCGCCCACCTGGACTGAAGCTTTCTTT.

This chain connects TRBV3-1 (or the pseudogene TRBV3-2) to TRBJ2-7; 11 bases map to TRBD1. The V gene end was trimmed by 0 bases and the J gene end by 3 bases; junction bases not matched to a gene: 10. Germline CDR1 reads LGHDT; CDR2 reads YNNKEL (reference sequence). This CDR3 is 18 amino acids long. This CDR3 reads CASSQDPTGTGGNYEQYF. CDR3 bases: TGTGCCAGCAGCCAAGATCCCACGGGGACAGGGGGAAACTACGAGCAGTACTTC.

This clone was counted once. This chain connects TRBV5-6 to TRBJ2-2, with D uncertain. CDR3 size: 15 residues. Germline V gene lookup returns CDR1 SGHDT and CDR2 YYEEEE. The V and J ends lost 4 bases and 1 base respectively, with 11 bases between them. The CDR3 loop reads CASSRASGNTGELFF. For the CDR3, the DNA is TGTGCCAGCAGCCGGGCCTCGGGGAACACCGGGGAGCTGTTTTTT.